The 21 T cell receptor beta chains reported below all come from one sample, sequenced in a study of cytomegalovirus exposure and HLA in healthy donors (TCRdb year 2017). Receptors were amplified or captured by the immunoSEQ multiplex PCR assay. For the multiplex PCR, a mixture combining 60 forward primers for TCR Vbeta segments and 13 reverse primers for TCR Jbeta segments was used. TCRdb retrieved this table from immuneACCESS and kept in-frame rearrangements only. Not all clones are present; in checked studies, unresolved V genes account for under half, and no reason is known for the remainder. In all, the sample holds about 110,000 clones, and about 71% of those were seen once. The ten largest clones add up to roughly 0.79% of the sample. The sample comprised PBMCs. The receptor source for this set is a boy aged 10-17 years in good health and CMV-seronegative.

This clone was found a few times. The chain carries TRBV28 and TRBJ1-3, with D perhaps TRBD1 (5 bases). CDR1 and CDR2 (germline): MDHEN, SYDVKM. The CDR3 extends over 14 amino acids. Trimming removed 5 bases from V and 2 bases from J, with 10 bases in between. The CDR3 DNA sequence: TGTGCCAGCAGTACCCGACAGACTGGAAACACCATATATTTT. Amino acids: CASSTRQTGNTIYF. The entire variable domain, with the rest obtained from reference TRBV28 and TRBJ1-3, is as follows: DVKVTQSSRYLVKRTGEKVFLECVQDMDHENMFWYRQDPGLGLRLIYFSYDVKMKEKGDIPEGYSVSREKKERFSLILESASTNQTSMYLCASSTRQTGNTIYFGEGSWLTVV.

This CDR3 reads CASSLPDRGGYEQYF. Here the CDR3 DNA reads TGTGCCAGCAGCCTCCCGGACAGGGGGGGCTACGAGCAGTACTTC. This chain links TRBV5-4 with TRBJ2-7, with TRBD1 matching 10 bases. Germline V gene data show CDR1 as SGHNT and CDR2 as YYREEE (reference sequence). The CDR3 is made up of 15 amino acids. Trimming at V came to 4 bases and at J to 3 bases, leaving 7 bases not matched to a gene.

This CDR3 is CASSGPTGRAAYNEQFF. As DNA, the CDR3 is TGTGCCAGCAGTGGACCTACCGGGAGGGCGGCCTACAATGAGCAGTTCTTC. The chain is built from TRBV25-1 and TRBJ2-1, with 8 nucleotides matching TRBD2. Unmatched junction bases numbered 10, after V lost 4 bases and J lost 2 bases. The CDR3 length is 17 residues. CDR1 MGHDK and CDR2 SYGVNS come from the germline V gene.

This sequence joins TRBV27 and TRBJ2-7, with 7 bases identical to TRBD1. This CDR3 comprises 12 residues. V lost 5 bases, J lost 6 bases, and 4 bases stayed unmatched. Germline CDR1 MNHEY, CDR2 SMNVEV (reference sequence). CDR3 residues: CASSTGASEQYF. The CDR3, as DNA: TGTGCCAGCAGTACAGGGGCCAGCGAGCAGTACTTC.

This clone was seen a handful of times. The CDR3 DNA follows: TGTGCCACCAGCAGCGGGACTAGTCTAGGCGAGCAGTACTTC. As protein: CATSSGTSLGEQYF. The rearrangement uses TRBV15 and TRBJ2-7, with 8 bases matching TRBD2. In germline, CDR1 is LNHNV, CDR2 YYDKDF (reference sequence). Losses at the gene ends were 3 bases for V and 6 bases for J; bases not matched to a gene: 7. The CDR3 totals 14 residues.

The rearrangement uses TRBV29-1 and TRBJ1-6; D remains ambiguous. There are 13 residues in the CDR3. CDR1 is SQVTM and CDR2 is ANQGSEA in the germline V gene. V was clipped by 4 bases and J by 1 base, with 5 bases between them. The chain's CDR3 is CSVASSYNSPLHF. In nucleotides, the CDR3 is TGCAGCGTTGCCTCTTCCTATAATTCACCCCTCCACTTT. The variable domain in full, completed from reference TRBV29-1 and TRBJ1-6, reads SAVISQKPSRDICQRGTSLTIQCQVDSQVTMMFWYRQQPGQSLTLIATANQGSEATYESGFVIDKFPISRPNLTFSTLTVSNMSPEDSSIYLCSVASSYNSPLHFGNGTRLTVT.

J is TRBJ2-7 and V is TRBV18; 8 bases fit TRBD2. V dropped 5 bases and J dropped 0; count of bases not matched to a gene: 9. Germline CDR1 is KGHSH and CDR2 is LQKENI. The CDR3 spans 16 residues. In DNA, the CDR3 is TGTGCCAGCTCATCCCTAGCGGGTAATTACTCCTACGAGCAGTACTTC. Protein: CASSSLAGNYSYEQYF.

The chain uses TRBV4-1 and TRBJ1-3; 8 bases align to TRBD1. Unmatched junction bases numbered 7, after V lost 4 bases and J lost 2 bases. The V gene's germline CDR1 is MGHRA and CDR2 YSYEKL. The CDR3 is made up of 16 amino acids. For the CDR3, the DNA is TGCGCCAGCAGCCGATCGACAGGGGTGGCTGGAAACACCATATATTTT. It specifies CASSRSTGVAGNTIYF.

V usage is TRBV7-9 and J usage is TRBJ1-1; no reliable D call. The V gene lost 8 bases and the J gene lost 2 bases, with 18 bases spanning the gap. Germline CDR1 SEHNR, CDR2 FQNEAQ (reference sequence). The CDR3 runs to 15 residues. DNA of the CDR3: TGTGCCAGCCGCCCGCCGGGGAAGGTAAACACTGAAGCTTTCTTT. This encodes CASRPPGKVNTEAFF.

V usage is TRBV14 and J usage is TRBJ2-1; no clear D gene. CDR3 length: 15 amino acids. From germline, CDR1 is SGHDN and CDR2 FVKESK. Trimming shortened V by 0 bases and J by 7 bases, and 13 bases separated the two germline ends. CDR3 nucleotide sequence: TGTGCCAGCAGCCAAGATACCCCAGGATGGAATGAGCAGTTCTTC. It yields the protein CASSQDTPGWNEQFF.

V and J are TRBV5-1 and TRBJ2-1; D not resolved. Trimming removed 4 bases at V and 5 bases at J, with 4 bases between. The CDR3 has 11 residues. Per the germline V gene, CDR1 is SGHRS and CDR2 is YFSETQ. The CDR3 DNA sequence: TGCGCCAGCAGCCCTAACAATGAGCAGTTCTTC. This codes for CASSPNNEQFF.

The chain links TRBV4-1 to TRBJ2-7; tentatively, D is TRBD2 (5 bases). Per germline, CDR1 MGHRA and CDR2 YSYEKL. V was trimmed by 4 bases and J by 3 bases, leaving 13 bases between them. There are 14 residues in the CDR3. Here the CDR3 DNA reads TGCGCCAGCAGCCCAGTCCGGGGTGGCTACGAGCAGTACTTC. Translated, it gives CASSPVRGGYEQYF.

The chain is built from TRBV7-8 and TRBJ2-2; D unresolved. Looked up from germline, CDR1 is SGHVS and CDR2 is FQNEAQ. Trimming took 5 bases from V and 6 from J, leaving 10 bases between them. This CDR3 is built from 13 residues. DNA of the CDR3: TGTGCCAGCAGCCCTCTTTTAGCCGGGGAGCTGTTTTTT. Its protein is CASSPLLAGELFF.

This clone was recorded a few times. The CDR3 protein is CASSLLAGGPGYNEQFF. Written as DNA, the CDR3 is TGTGCCAGCAGCCTCTTAGCGGGAGGGCCGGGTTACAATGAGCAGTTCTTC. The rearrangement links TRBV5-4 to TRBJ2-1; 11 bases fit TRBD2. This CDR3 comprises 17 residues. The V gene's germline CDR1 is SGHNT and CDR2 YYREEE (reference sequence). V gave up 4 bases and J gave up 4 bases; unmatched junction bases: 10.

Here the CDR3 DNA reads TGTGCCAGCAGCTTGCGGGGGGGGGCGAGTGGCTACACCTTC. Its protein product is CASSLRGGASGYTF. V and J are TRBV5-6 and TRBJ1-2; D perhaps matches TRBD1 (6 bases). Deletions cut 1 base from V and 7 bases from J, with 14 bases between. CDR3 length equals 14 residues. From germline, CDR1 is SGHDT and CDR2 YYEEEE.

This chain joins TRBV2 and TRBJ1-1; D call uncertain. Germline CDR1 SNHLY, CDR2 FYNNEI. Trimming took off 7 bases at V and 1 base at J, with 7 bases between the two ends. CDR3 length: 12 residues. The CDR3 DNA reads as TGTGCCAGCAAACAGCAGAACACTGAAGCTTTCTTT. As protein: CASKQQNTEAFF.

V usage is TRBV5-1 and J usage is TRBJ1-1; D is undetermined. Looked up from germline, CDR1 is SGHRS and CDR2 is YFSETQ. CDR3 length: 16 amino acids. Trimming pared 4 bases from V and 1 base from J, leaving 17 bases between. Written as DNA, the CDR3 is TGCGCCAGCAGCCCACTATTCGGGAGAGAGAACACTGAAGCTTTCTTT. Translation gives CASSPLFGRENTEAFF.

The chain links TRBV5-4 to TRBJ1-5; D remains unclear. Germline assignment: CDR1 SGHNT and CDR2 YYREEE (reference sequence). V was pared by 4 bases and J by 7 bases, with 9 bases between. CDR3 length: 12 residues. The CDR3 nucleotides are TGTGCCAGCAGCCTACACGGGCAGCCCCAGCATTTT. Amino acid sequence: CASSLHGQPQHF. The full variable domain, rest sourced from reference TRBV5-4 and TRBJ1-5, is ETGVTQSPTHLIKTRGQQVTLRCSSQSGHNTVSWYQQALGQGPQFIFQYYREEENGRGNFPPRFSGLQFPNYSSELNVNALELDDSALYLCASSLHGQPQHFGDGTRLSIL.

The gene calls are TRBV18 and TRBJ2-6; 9 nucleotides line up with TRBD1. This CDR3 is 19 amino acids long. V dropped 3 bases and J dropped 0; count of bases not matched to a gene: 9. Germline V CDR1 and CDR2: KGHSH, LQKENI. CDR3 amino acids: CASSPLPGGQGSGANVLTF. CDR3 bases: TGTGCCAGCTCACCCCTCCCGGGGGGACAGGGCTCTGGGGCCAACGTCCTGACTTTC.

The chain employs TRBV6-6 and TRBJ1-2, with D possibly matching TRBD1 (6 bases). V was trimmed by 7 bases and J by 4 bases, leaving 22 bases between them. Germline V gene data show CDR1 as MNHNY and CDR2 as SVGAGI (reference sequence). CDR3 size: 16 residues. The CDR3 spells CASTDMPRGRSYGYTF. Here the CDR3 DNA reads TGTGCCAGCACCGACATGCCGCGGGGGCGCAGCTATGGCTACACCTTC.

CDR3 sequence reads: CASSTPGQGTSYEQYF. In DNA, the CDR3 is TGTGCCAGCAGCACTCCGGGACAGGGGACCTCCTACGAGCAGTACTTC. The chain uses TRBV13 and TRBJ2-7; 10 bases line up with TRBD1. CDR1 and CDR2 (germline): PRHDT, FYEKMQ (reference sequence). The CDR3 has 16 residues. The V gene end was trimmed by 5 bases and the J gene end by 0 bases; junction bases not matched to a gene: 7.